The clone carrying this T cell receptor (beta chain) was counted only a few times. This sample stems from a study of regulatory T cells in long-lasting Graves disease. CDR1 is SGHTA and CDR2 is FQGNSA in the germline V gene. Trimming cost V 8 bases and J 0 bases, with 17 bases left between them. CDR3 size: 15 residues. Time point: newly diagnosed GD, antithyroid drugs for less than 3 months. Extracted PBMC RNA gave rise to the TCR library. In building TCR beta libraries, iRepertoire HTBI primers were used together with Arm-PCR of CDR3 regions. Each CDR3 protein gets one entry after TCRdb re-called the multiplex PCR reads with MiXCR. This table holds about 470,000 distinct CDR3 sequences, around 15% found once. This same sample was also taken into another study, of T cells in Graves' hyperthyroidism and ophthalmopathy. As that study records: TCR CDR3 underwent first-round RT-PCR with the HTBI primer set.

The chain links TRBV7-2 to TRBJ2-7; D possibly matches TRBD1 or TRBD2 (6 bases each). The receptor comes from a man aged 40-50 years with Graves disease. The sequenced sample was peripheral blood mononuclear cells (PBMCs), obtained at new diagnosis, from a patient treated with antithyroid drugs. Written as DNA, the CDR3 is TGTGCCAGCTCCACCCTGGGGGGCACCTCCTACGAGCAGTACTTC. This sequence encodes CASSTLGGTSYEQYF.